Presented here are 5 T cell receptor beta chains from one specimen sequenced in a study of T cells in Graves' hyperthyroidism and ophthalmopathy. Researchers amplified the TCR beta CDR3 regions from RNA transcripts. TCR CDR3 regions were first amplified by RT-PCR with HTBI primers. From the multiplex PCR reads, TCRdb called clonotypes with MiXCR, one entry per CDR3 protein. The sample consists of hundreds of thousands of distinct CDR3 sequences, about a sixth of them appearing once. The sequenced sample consisted of blood. All receptors derive from a woman aged 18-29 years with Graves' hyperthyroidism.

Many counts were recorded for this clonotype. This rearrangement joins TRBV12-5 to TRBJ2-5; 7 bases agree with TRBD2. Germline assignment: CDR1 LGHNT and CDR2 FRNRAP. J lost 4 bases, V lost 5 bases, and 16 bases had no gene match. CDR3 length: 17 residues. CDR3 nucleotide sequence: TGTGCTAGTGGTCTTGGCGGATGGGCTAGCGGTTCAGAGACCCAGTACTTC. It specifies CASGLGGWASGSETQYF.

This clonotype was detected ten times or more. This rearrangement joins TRBV9 to TRBJ2-5; 9 nucleotides line up with TRBD2. This CDR3 is 16 amino acids long. Germline CDR1 SGDLS, CDR2 YYNGEE. V shed 3 bases, J shed 3 bases, and the junction held 9 bases outside the gene matches. CDR3 loop: CASSAGLASTKETQYF. For the CDR3, the DNA is TGTGCCAGCAGCGCCGGACTAGCGTCCACAAAAGAGACCCAGTACTTC.

This clonotype was found many times. This sequence joins TRBV5-6 and TRBJ2-3; D is possibly TRBD2 (6 bases). Per the germline V gene, CDR1 is SGHDT and CDR2 is YYEEEE. V was shortened by 2 bases and J by 1 base, with 8 bases between the two germline ends. This CDR3 has 14 amino acids. The CDR3 DNA sequence: TGTGCCAGCAGCTTAATAGCGGGCACAGATACGCAGTATTTT. It yields the protein CASSLIAGTDTQYF.

The V gene is TRBV29-1, the J gene TRBJ2-1; possible D gene TRBD1, 5 bases. The CDR3 is 13 residues long. V lost 7 bases to trimming and J lost 0 bases, with 10 bases between them. The germline gives CDR1 SQVTM, CDR2 ANQGSEA. The DNA for the CDR3 is TGCAGCGCACGACAGTACTCCTACAATGAGCAGTTCTTC. Protein: CSARQYSYNEQFF.

In its sample, this clonotype was seen many times. V and J are TRBV7-6 and TRBJ2-5, with TRBD2 as a possible D gene (5 bases). CDR1 and CDR2 (germline): SGHVS, FNYEAQ. The CDR3 loop spans 14 amino acids. The V and J ends lost 5 bases and 5 bases respectively, with 15 bases between them. The CDR3 DNA reads as TGTGCCAGCAGCCCTAGTGGGCGGGTCGAGACCCAGTACTTC. Protein product: CASSPSGRVETQYF.